This T cell receptor beta chain was identified in a study of blood T cell repertoires in COVID-19. One Seattle source followed patients from active infection through their disease course. Libraries were prepared by immunoSEQ multiplex PCR; TCRdb keeps only in-frame clonotypes and omits some of them. The sample holds hundreds of thousands of clones, less than 90% seen once. The V segment lost 6 bases and the J segment 4 bases; nucleotides outside the gene matches: 5. The germline V gene encodes CDR1 MNHEY and CDR2 SVGAGI. The CDR3 contains 14 residues. The source is a woman in her 70s with COVID-19, enrolled during active disease. Input material: peripheral blood. The chain employs TRBV6-5 and TRBJ1-3, with 8 bases aligning to TRBD1. CDR3 sequence reads: CASRQGAAGNTIYF. The CDR3 DNA reads TGTGCCAGCAGGCAGGGGGCGGCAGGAAACACCATATATTTT.